A selection of T cell receptor beta chains follows, all from one sample in a study of blood T cells in healthy people across ages. MiXCR, applied by TCRdb to the 5' RACE reads, yields one record per CDR3 protein. This sample has over a million distinct CDR3 sequences, with 45% to 70% found just once. The sequenced material came from blood. The origin of the receptors is a young man in good health. Both conserved end residues are part of each CDR3. The order of the fields is clone size, D gene, V gene, J gene, CDR3 DNA, CDR3 protein. A D gene is named only where the DNA matches it firmly. Clone size is shown for a subset of rows, as once, few, many or a class of expanded clone.

clone_size: NA; d_call: NA; v_call: TRBV3-1; j_call: TRBJ1-2; cdr3_nt: TGTGCCAGCAGCCAAGCCCCAGAGTATCCTAACTATGGCTACACCTTC; cdr3_aa: CASSQAPEYPNYGYTF
clone_size: NA; d_call: TRBD1; v_call: TRBV4-2; j_call: TRBJ2-7; cdr3_nt: TGTGCCAGCAGTTGGAAGACAGGGGATACCTACGAGCAGTACTTC; cdr3_aa: CASSWKTGDTYEQYF
clone_size: NA; d_call: TRBD1; v_call: TRBV20-1; j_call: TRBJ1-4; cdr3_nt: TGCAGTGCTACCGGACAGGGACGGGAAAAACTGTTTTTT; cdr3_aa: CSATGQGREKLFF
clone_size: NA; d_call: NA; v_call: TRBV28; j_call: TRBJ1-6; cdr3_nt: TGTGCCAGCAGTTTATTGCCAGGGGTGAATTCACCCCTCCACTTT; cdr3_aa: CASSLLPGVNSPLHF
clone_size: NA; d_call: TRBD1; v_call: TRBV12-3/TRBV12-4; j_call: TRBJ1-1; cdr3_nt: TGTGCCAGCAGTTTTTTAGGGCACAGGGGCCCACAGGTTGGGGCTAGTGAAGCTTTCTTT; cdr3_aa: CASSFLGHRGPQVGASEAFF
clone_size: few; d_call: TRBD1; v_call: TRBV29-1; j_call: TRBJ2-1; cdr3_nt: TGCAGCGCCGAGACAGGGAGCTCCTACAATGAGCAGTTCTTC; cdr3_aa: CSAETGSSYNEQFF
clone_size: NA; d_call: NA; v_call: TRBV4-1; j_call: TRBJ2-5; cdr3_nt: TGCGCCAGCAGCCAGAGGACGGGGCAAGAGACCCAGTACTTC; cdr3_aa: CASSQRTGQETQYF
clone_size: NA; d_call: TRBD2; v_call: TRBV4-2; j_call: TRBJ2-7; cdr3_nt: TGTGCCAGCAGCCAACATAGCGGGAAAAGCTACGAGCAGTACTTC; cdr3_aa: CASSQHSGKSYEQYF
clone_size: few; d_call: NA; v_call: TRBV28; j_call: TRBJ2-5; cdr3_nt: TGTGCCAGCAGTTCGAACCCCCAGAGGGAGACCCAGTACTTC; cdr3_aa: CASSSNPQRETQYF
clone_size: few; d_call: TRBD1; v_call: TRBV29-1; j_call: TRBJ2-4; cdr3_nt: TGCAGCGTTGCGGCGGGACAGGGAAACATTCAGTACTTC; cdr3_aa: CSVAAGQGNIQYF
clone_size: NA; d_call: NA; v_call: TRBV25-1; j_call: TRBJ1-1; cdr3_nt: TGTGCCAGCAGTGAAGCAGGGCCTGGGAACACTGAAGCTTTCTTT; cdr3_aa: CASSEAGPGNTEAFF
clone_size: NA; d_call: NA; v_call: TRBV28; j_call: TRBJ1-6; cdr3_nt: TGTGCCAGCAGGCAACAGGTTCGGAGTTCACCCCTCCACTTT; cdr3_aa: CASRQQVRSSPLHF
clone_size: NA; d_call: NA; v_call: TRBV29-1; j_call: TRBJ1-2; cdr3_nt: TGCAGCGTTGTGGGGACTCCGAATAAAGACTATGGCTACACCTTC; cdr3_aa: CSVVGTPNKDYGYTF
clone_size: few; d_call: NA; v_call: TRBV7-2; j_call: TRBJ1-4; cdr3_nt: TGTGCCAGCAGCTTAGCCCGGGGCAGGGATGAAAAACTGTTTTTT; cdr3_aa: CASSLARGRDEKLFF
clone_size: few; d_call: NA; v_call: TRBV29-1; j_call: TRBJ2-1; cdr3_nt: TGCAGCGTAGACCGGGGAGGAGTCGATGAGCAGTTCTTC; cdr3_aa: CSVDRGGVDEQFF
clone_size: NA; d_call: NA; v_call: TRBV10-3; j_call: TRBJ1-6; cdr3_nt: TGTGCCATCGGGGAATATAATTCACCCCTCCACTTT; cdr3_aa: CAIGEYNSPLHF
clone_size: NA; d_call: NA; v_call: TRBV27; j_call: TRBJ2-7; cdr3_nt: TGTGCCAGCAGTCCTGGTGCTCGAAGCGAGCAGTACTTC; cdr3_aa: CASSPGARSEQYF
clone_size: NA; d_call: TRBD2; v_call: TRBV5-1; j_call: TRBJ2-7; cdr3_nt: TGCGCCAGCAGCTTGGCGGGGAGCGGGGCAGCTACCTACGAGCAGTACTTC; cdr3_aa: CASSLAGSGAATYEQYF
clone_size: few; d_call: NA; v_call: TRBV20-1; j_call: TRBJ2-3; cdr3_nt: TGCAGTGCTAGAGTGTGGACCAGCACAGATACGCAGTATTTT; cdr3_aa: CSARVWTSTDTQYF
clone_size: NA; d_call: TRBD2; v_call: TRBV4-1; j_call: TRBJ2-7; cdr3_nt: TGCGCCAGCAGCCAAGTCGACACAACGGGACTAGTCTACGAGCAGTACTTC; cdr3_aa: CASSQVDTTGLVYEQYF
clone_size: NA; d_call: NA; v_call: TRBV29-1; j_call: TRBJ2-5; cdr3_nt: TGCAGCGTTGGTGCCTTTCAAGAGACCCAGTACTTC; cdr3_aa: CSVGAFQETQYF
clone_size: few; d_call: NA; v_call: TRBV6-5; j_call: TRBJ2-1; cdr3_nt: TGTGCCAGTGCCGGAGAGAGCAGCTACAATGAGCAGTTCTTC; cdr3_aa: CASAGESSYNEQFF
clone_size: few; d_call: NA; v_call: TRBV6-2/TRBV6-3; j_call: TRBJ2-1; cdr3_nt: TGTGCCAGCAGTTCTACTAGCTACCCCTACAATGAGCAGTTCTTC; cdr3_aa: CASSSTSYPYNEQFF
clone_size: NA; d_call: NA; v_call: TRBV10-3; j_call: TRBJ1-2; cdr3_nt: TGTGCCATCAGCCCAGAACTGATTTATGGCTACACCTTC; cdr3_aa: CAISPELIYGYTF
clone_size: NA; d_call: NA; v_call: TRBV11-2; j_call: TRBJ2-7; cdr3_nt: TGTGCCAGCAGCTTGTTCAGATCAGCGCCGGCCAGCTCCTACGAGCAGTACTTC; cdr3_aa: CASSLFRSAPASSYEQYF
clone_size: many; d_call: NA; v_call: TRBV12-3/TRBV12-4; j_call: TRBJ2-7; cdr3_nt: TGTGCCAGCAGTTCGGGACCAACCTACGAGCAGTACTTC; cdr3_aa: CASSSGPTYEQYF
clone_size: few; d_call: NA; v_call: TRBV6-1; j_call: TRBJ1-6; cdr3_nt: TGTGCCAGCAGAGACTGGACTATCGGCACACCCCTCCACTTT; cdr3_aa: CASRDWTIGTPLHF